This T cell receptor (beta chain) was sequenced during a study of shared clonotypes between healthy human individuals. Study-level background: Researchers assigned three CD4 naive, three CD4 memory, two CD8 naive and one CD8 memory plate to each donor.

This clone was recorded once. Germline loops: CDR1 MNHEY, CDR2 SMNVEV (reference sequence). Trimming at V came to 7 bases and at J to 2 bases, leaving 17 bases not matched to a gene. CDR3 size: 18 residues. An approximately 220 ng quantity of DNA, some 30,000 T cell genomes, went into the sorted-subset replicate PCRs. Here immunoSEQ multiplex PCR was the method, and the copy in TCRdb shows in-frame clones only, minus some. The sample lists 400,000 to 600,000 clones; 95% to 97% were seen once. The sample was naive CD4+ T cells sorted from blood. Noted subset: CD45RA+ positively selected. V gene TRBV27 combines with J gene TRBJ2-7; 10 bases agree with TRBD2. The sequence was collected from a woman in her thirties in good health. CDR3 residues: CASTRLGGGLARTYEQYF. The CDR3 coding sequence is TGTGCCAGCACCCGGCTAGGGGGGGGACTAGCGCGCACCTACGAGCAGTACTTC.